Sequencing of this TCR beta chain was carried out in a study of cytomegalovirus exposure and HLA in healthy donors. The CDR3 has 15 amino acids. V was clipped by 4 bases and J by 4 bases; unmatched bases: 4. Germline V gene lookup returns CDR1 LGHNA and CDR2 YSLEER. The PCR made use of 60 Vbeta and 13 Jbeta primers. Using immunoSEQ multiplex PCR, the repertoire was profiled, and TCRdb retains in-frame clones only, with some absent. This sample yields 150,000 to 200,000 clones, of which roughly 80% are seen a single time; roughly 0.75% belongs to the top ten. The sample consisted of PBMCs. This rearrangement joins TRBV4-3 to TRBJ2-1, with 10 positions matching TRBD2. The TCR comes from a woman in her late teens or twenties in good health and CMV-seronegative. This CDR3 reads CASSRGLAAYNEQFF. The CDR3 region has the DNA TGCGCCAGCAGCCGAGGACTAGCGGCATACAATGAGCAGTTCTTC.